Sequencing of this T cell receptor (beta chain) was carried out in a study of T cells in localized non-small cell lung cancer. The study's findings and limits: The appearance of a median around 57 of the top 100 tumor clones was seen in adjacent lung. Higher blood T cell density tracked longer overall survival. Clonality peaked in uninvolved adjacent lung rather than tumor. Sequencing involved a lone tumor region, leaving heterogeneity possible.

The V and J ends lost 3 bases and 4 bases respectively, with 9 bases between them. The CDR3 extends over 13 amino acids. CDR1 LNHDA and CDR2 SQIVND come from the germline V gene (reference sequence). Data came from immunoSEQ multiplex PCR; TCRdb stores just in-frame clones and leaves some out. The table records about 34,000 clones, roughly 75% of them present only once. Points on this clone: The antigen is undetermined.

This specimen was peripheral blood, taken before any cancer treatment. This receptor was obtained from a male donor aged 60 or older with stage II squamous cell lung carcinoma. The J gene is TRBJ1-1, the V gene TRBV19; D is undetermined. CDR3 in DNA: TGTGCCAGTAGTATGACGAAGACCACTGAAGCTTTCTTT. Translation: CASSMTKTTEAFF. Supplemented by reference TRBV19 and TRBJ1-1, the full variable domain reads DGGITQSPKYLFRKEGQNVTLSCEQNLNHDAMYWYRQDPGQGLRLIYYSQIVNDFQKGDIAEGYSVSREKKESFPLTVTSAQKNPTAFYLCASSMTKTTEAFFGQGTRLTVV.